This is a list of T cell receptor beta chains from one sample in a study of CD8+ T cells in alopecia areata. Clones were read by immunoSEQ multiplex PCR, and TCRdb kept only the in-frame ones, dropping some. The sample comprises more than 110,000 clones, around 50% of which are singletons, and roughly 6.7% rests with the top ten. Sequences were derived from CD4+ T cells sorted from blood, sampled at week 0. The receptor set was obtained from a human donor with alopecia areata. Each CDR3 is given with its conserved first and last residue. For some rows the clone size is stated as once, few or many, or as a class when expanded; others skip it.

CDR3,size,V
CASSPGSSYEQYF,.,TRBV28
CATRRAGYNNQPQHF,.,TRBV6-5
CASGPGANEQFF,.,TRBV6-6
CAWSVLAGSNYEQYF,.,TRBV30
CASSSLTGYRNQPQHF,.,TRBV11-2
CASSPPPETQYF,.,TRBV7-2
CSVHDSNYGYTF,.,TRBV29-1
CASSPKGGSVQETQYF,few,TRBV11-2
CASRGAGLSNYGYTF,.,TRBV4-1
CASIPGTNYNEQFF,.,TRBV28
CASSLEIETQYF,few,TRBV5-1
CASSQKGPPGELFF,.,TRBV4-1
CASSLRQGADIQYF,.,TRBV5-4
CASSLGTSSGANVLTF,.,TRBV5-1
CASSYARRVPEQYF,few,TRBV5-6
CAWSVFSWGTYEQYF,.,TRBV30
CSVGPGLQTQYF,few,TRBV29-1
CASSFGTASNQPQHF,.,TRBV5-4
CASSDPGRGNTGELFF,.,TRBV6-1
CASSPAAVNEQFF,.,TRBV7-2
CASSSGDYEQYF,.,TRBV25-1
CSVARQGKDGELFF,.,TRBV29-1
CASRLGVSVTEAFF,few,TRBV5-1
CASSLVSSFGNQPQHF,.,TRBV7-9
CASREQGGLNTEAFF,.,TRBV19
CASNRGSPTQYF,.,TRBV7-9
CASRSGAVSSYEQYF,.,TRBV6-5
CAWSEQLNTEAFF,.,TRBV30
CASSLKGRDDTQYF,few,TRBV7-2
CASGWGRANEQYF,.,TRBV5-1
CSVARGAYEQYF,once,TRBV29-1
CASSLEGTLSGNEQFF,many,TRBV5-1